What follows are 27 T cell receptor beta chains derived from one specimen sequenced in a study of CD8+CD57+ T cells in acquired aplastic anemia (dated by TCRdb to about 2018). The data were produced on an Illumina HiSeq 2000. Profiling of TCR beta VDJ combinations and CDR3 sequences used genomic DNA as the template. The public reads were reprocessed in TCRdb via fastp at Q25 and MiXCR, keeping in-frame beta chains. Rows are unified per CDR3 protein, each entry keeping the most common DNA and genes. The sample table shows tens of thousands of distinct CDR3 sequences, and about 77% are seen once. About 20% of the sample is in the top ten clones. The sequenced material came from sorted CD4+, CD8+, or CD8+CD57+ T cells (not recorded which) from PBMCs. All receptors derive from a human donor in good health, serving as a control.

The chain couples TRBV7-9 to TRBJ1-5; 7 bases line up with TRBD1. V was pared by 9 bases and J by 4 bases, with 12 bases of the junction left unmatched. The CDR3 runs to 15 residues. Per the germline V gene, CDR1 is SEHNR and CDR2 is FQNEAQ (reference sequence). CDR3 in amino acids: CASSIRDSTNQPQHF. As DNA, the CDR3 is TGTGCCAGTAGTATACGGGACAGTACTAATCAGCCCCAGCATTTT.

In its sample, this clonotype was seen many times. The DNA of the CDR3 is TGCAGCGTTGAAAGCCGACTAGCGGGGGGGCAGACAGATACGCAGTATTTT. Its protein is CSVESRLAGGQTDTQYF. The V call is TRBV29-1, the J call TRBJ2-3, with TRBD2 matching 14 bases. The germline V gene has CDR1 SQVTM and CDR2 ANQGSEA. CDR3 length: 17 residues. J gave up 3 bases and V 2 bases, and 7 bases lay outside the gene matches.

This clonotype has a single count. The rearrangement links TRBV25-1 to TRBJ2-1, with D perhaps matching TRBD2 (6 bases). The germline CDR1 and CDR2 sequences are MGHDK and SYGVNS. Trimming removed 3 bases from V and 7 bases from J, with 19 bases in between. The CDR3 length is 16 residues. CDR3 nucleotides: TGTGCCAGCAGTGAGTCCGGGACTCAACTTCGGAATGAGCAGTTCTTC. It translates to CASSESGTQLRNEQFF.

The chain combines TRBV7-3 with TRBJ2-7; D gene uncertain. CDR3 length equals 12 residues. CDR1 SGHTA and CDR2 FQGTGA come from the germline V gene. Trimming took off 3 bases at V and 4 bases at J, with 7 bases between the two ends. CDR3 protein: CASSFPRYEQYF. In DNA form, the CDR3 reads TGTGCCAGCAGCTTCCCGCGTTACGAGCAGTACTTC.

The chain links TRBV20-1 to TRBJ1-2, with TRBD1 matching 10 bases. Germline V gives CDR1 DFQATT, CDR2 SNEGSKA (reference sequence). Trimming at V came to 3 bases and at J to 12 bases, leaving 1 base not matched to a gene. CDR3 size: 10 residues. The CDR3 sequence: CSARGQGHTF. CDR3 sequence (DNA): TGCAGTGCTAGGGGACAGGGGCACACCTTC.

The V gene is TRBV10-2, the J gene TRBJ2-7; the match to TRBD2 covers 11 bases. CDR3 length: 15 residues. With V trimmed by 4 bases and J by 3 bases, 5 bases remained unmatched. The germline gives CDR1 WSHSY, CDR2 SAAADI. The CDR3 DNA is TGCGCCAGCAGTGCTAGCGGGGGGTCTTACTACGAGCAGTACTTC. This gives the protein CASSASGGSYYEQYF.

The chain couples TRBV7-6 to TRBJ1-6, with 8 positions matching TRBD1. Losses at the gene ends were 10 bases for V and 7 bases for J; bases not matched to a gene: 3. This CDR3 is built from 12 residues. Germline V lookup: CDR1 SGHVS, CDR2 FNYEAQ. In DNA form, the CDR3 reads TGTGCCACCGGGACAGGCAATTCACCCCTCCACTTT. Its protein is CATGTGNSPLHF. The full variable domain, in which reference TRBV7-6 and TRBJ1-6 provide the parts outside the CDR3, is GAGVSQSPRYKVTKRGQDVALRCDPISGHVSLYWYRQALGQGPEFLTYFNYEAQQDKSGLPNDRFSAERPEGSISTLTIQRTEQRDSAMYRCATGTGNSPLHFGNGTRLTVT.

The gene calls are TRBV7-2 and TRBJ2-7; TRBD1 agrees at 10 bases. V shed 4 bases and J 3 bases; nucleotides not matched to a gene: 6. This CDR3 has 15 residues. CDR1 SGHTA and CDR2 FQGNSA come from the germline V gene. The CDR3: CASSSGTGDRYEQYF. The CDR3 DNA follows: TGTGCCAGCAGCTCCGGGACAGGGGATCGCTACGAGCAGTACTTC.

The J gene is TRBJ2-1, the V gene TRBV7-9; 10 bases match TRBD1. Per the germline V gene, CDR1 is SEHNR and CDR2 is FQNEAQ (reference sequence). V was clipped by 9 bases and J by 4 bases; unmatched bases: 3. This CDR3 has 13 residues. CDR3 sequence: CARGTGEYNEQFF. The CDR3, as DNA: TGTGCCAGGGGGACAGGGGAATACAATGAGCAGTTCTTC.

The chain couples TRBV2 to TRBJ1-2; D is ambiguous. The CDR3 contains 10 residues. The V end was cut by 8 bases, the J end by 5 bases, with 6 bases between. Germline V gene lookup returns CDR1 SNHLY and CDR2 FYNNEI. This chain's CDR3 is CASGSYGYTF. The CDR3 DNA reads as TGTGCCAGCGGCAGTTATGGCTACACCTTC.

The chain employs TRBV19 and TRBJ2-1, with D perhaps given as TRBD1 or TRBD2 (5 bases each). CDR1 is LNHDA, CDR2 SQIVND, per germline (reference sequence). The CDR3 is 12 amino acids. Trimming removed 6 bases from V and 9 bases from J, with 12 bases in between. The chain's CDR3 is CASSGAGFEQFF. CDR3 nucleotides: TGTGCCAGTAGCGGGGCCGGGTTTGAGCAGTTCTTC.

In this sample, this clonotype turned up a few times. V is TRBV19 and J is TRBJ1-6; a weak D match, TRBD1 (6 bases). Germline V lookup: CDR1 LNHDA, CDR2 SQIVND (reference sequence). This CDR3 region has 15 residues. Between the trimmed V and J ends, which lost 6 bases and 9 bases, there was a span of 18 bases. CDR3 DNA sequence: TGTGCCAGTAGCACCCCAGGGGTTGGTCCTTCACCCCTCCACTTT. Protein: CASSTPGVGPSPLHF.

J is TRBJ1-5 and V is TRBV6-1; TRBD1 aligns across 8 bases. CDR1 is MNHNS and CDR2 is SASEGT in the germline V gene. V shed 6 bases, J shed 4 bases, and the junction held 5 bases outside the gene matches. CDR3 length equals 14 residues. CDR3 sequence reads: CASSPGQANQPQHF. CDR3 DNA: TGTGCCAGCAGCCCGGGACAGGCTAATCAGCCCCAGCATTTT.

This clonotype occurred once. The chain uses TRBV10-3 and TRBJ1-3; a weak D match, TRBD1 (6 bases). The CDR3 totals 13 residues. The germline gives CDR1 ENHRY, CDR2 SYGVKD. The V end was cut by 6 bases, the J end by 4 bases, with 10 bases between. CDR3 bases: TGTGCCATCAGCCCGGACAGCGGAAACACCATATATTTT. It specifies CAISPDSGNTIYF.

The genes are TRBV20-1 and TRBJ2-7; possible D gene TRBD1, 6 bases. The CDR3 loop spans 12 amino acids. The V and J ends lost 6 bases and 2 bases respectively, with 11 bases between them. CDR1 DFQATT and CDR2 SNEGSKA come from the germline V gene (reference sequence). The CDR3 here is CSAPGTPYEQYF. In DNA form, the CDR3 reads TGCAGTGCCCCCGGGACACCCTACGAGCAGTACTTC.

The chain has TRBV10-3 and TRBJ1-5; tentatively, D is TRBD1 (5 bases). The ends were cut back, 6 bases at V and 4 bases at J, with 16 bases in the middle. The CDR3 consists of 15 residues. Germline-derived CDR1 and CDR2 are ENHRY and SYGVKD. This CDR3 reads CAIRATENENQPQHF. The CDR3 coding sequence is TGTGCCATCAGAGCGACAGAGAATGAAAATCAGCCCCAGCATTTT.

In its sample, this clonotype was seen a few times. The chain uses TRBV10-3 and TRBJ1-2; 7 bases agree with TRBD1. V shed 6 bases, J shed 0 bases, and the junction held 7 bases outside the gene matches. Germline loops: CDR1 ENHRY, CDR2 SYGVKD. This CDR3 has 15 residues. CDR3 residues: CAISDREGANYGYTF. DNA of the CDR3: TGTGCCATCAGCGACAGGGAGGGAGCTAACTATGGCTACACCTTC.

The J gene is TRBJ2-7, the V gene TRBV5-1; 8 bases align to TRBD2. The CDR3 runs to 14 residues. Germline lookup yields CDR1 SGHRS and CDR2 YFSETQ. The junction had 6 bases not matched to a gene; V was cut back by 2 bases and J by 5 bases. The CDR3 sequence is CASSLGGGSHEQYF. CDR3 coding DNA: TGCGCCAGCAGCTTAGGCGGGGGGTCTCACGAGCAGTACTTC.

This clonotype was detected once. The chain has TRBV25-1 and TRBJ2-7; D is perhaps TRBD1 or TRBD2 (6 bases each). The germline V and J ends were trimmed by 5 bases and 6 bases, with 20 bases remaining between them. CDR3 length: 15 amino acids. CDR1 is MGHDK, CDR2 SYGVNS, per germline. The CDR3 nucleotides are TGTGCCAGCAGTTGGAGGGGGATTACCGGGGGCGAGCAGTACTTC. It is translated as CASSWRGITGGEQYF.

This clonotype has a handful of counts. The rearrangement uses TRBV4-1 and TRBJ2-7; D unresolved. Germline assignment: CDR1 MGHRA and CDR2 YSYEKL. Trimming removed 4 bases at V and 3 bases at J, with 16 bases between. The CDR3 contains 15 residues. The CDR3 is CASSPSPHGDYEQYF. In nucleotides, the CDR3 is TGCGCCAGCAGCCCCAGCCCACACGGAGACTACGAGCAGTACTTC.

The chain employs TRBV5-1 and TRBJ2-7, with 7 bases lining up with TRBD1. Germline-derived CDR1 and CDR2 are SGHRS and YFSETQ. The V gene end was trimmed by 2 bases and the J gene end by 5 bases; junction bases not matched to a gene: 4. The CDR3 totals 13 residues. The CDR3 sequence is CASSLGTENEQYF. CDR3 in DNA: TGCGCCAGCAGCTTAGGGACAGAGAACGAGCAGTACTTC.

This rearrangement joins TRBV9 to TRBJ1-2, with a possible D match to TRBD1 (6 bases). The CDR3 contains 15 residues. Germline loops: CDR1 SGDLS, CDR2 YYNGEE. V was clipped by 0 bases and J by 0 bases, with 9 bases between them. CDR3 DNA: TGTGCCAGCAGCGTAGACAGGGTCGCTAACTATGGCTACACCTTC. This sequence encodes CASSVDRVANYGYTF.

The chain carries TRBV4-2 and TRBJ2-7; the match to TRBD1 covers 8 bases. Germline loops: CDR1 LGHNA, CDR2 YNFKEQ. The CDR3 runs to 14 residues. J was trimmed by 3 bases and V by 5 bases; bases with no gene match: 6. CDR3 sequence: CASSSDRDGYEQYF. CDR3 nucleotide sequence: TGTGCCAGCAGCTCGGACAGGGATGGCTACGAGCAGTACTTC.

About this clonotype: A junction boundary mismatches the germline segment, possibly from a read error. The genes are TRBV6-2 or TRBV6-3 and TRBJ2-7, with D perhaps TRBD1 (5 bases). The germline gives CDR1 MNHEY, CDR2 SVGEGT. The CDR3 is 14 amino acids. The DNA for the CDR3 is TGTGACAGCAGTTACGGCAGGGATATATACGAGCAGTACTTC. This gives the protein CDSSYGRDIYEQYF.

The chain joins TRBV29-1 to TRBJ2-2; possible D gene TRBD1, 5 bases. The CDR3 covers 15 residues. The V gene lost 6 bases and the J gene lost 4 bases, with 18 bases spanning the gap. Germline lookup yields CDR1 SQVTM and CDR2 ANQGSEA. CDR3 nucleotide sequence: TGCAGCGTCCCTTCAGGGCAGCCTAGCACCGGGGAGCTGTTTTTT. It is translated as CSVPSGQPSTGELFF.

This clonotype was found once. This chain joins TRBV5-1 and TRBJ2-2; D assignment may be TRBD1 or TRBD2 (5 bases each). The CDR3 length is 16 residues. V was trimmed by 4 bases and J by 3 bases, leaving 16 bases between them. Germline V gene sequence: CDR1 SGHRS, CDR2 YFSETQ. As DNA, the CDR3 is TGCGCCAGCAGCCCGGCAGGGAGATCGCACACCGGGGAGCTGTTTTTT. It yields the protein CASSPAGRSHTGELFF.

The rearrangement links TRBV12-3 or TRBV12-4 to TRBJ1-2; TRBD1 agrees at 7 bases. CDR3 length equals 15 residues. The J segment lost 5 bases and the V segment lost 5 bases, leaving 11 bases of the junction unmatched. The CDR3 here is CASSPTSTGTYGYTF. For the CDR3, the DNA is TGTGCCAGCAGTCCGACCTCGACAGGGACTTATGGCTACACCTTC.